The entry that follows covers one T cell receptor (beta chain) sequence. This clone's antigen is unknown. No much larger clonotype is one base removed from it; base qualities were not supplied. The data were obtained in a study of control samples from healthy donors and cancer patients (dated by TCRdb to about 2020). Library creation used the immunoSEQ multiplex PCR assay. Drawn from immuneACCESS, this table holds only the in-frame rearrangements with V and J called that TCRdb kept. Clones are partly lost; checked studies trace under half to an unresolved V gene and leave the rest unexplained. For this sample the table gives about 140,000 clones, of which around nine tenths were detected only once. The ten largest clones represent 11% of the sample. Spanning cysteine to phenylalanine, the CDR3 consists of 13 amino acids. Of the read, only the CDR3 DNA is kept; its 39 bases are in frame from base 1. The junction shows trimming of 2 bases on V and 12 bases on J, and the gene matches do not reach 4 bases of it. According to the germline V gene, CDR1 reads MDHEN and CDR2 reads SYDVKM.

The sample consisted of blood. The TCR sequence derives from a young man in good health. The chain uses TRBV28 and TRBJ1-5; TRBD1 aligns with 10 central bases. The CDR3 amino acid sequence is: CASSLIGQGVQHF. In nucleotides, the sequence is TGTGCCAGCAGTTTAATCGGACAGGGGGTCCAGCATTTT.